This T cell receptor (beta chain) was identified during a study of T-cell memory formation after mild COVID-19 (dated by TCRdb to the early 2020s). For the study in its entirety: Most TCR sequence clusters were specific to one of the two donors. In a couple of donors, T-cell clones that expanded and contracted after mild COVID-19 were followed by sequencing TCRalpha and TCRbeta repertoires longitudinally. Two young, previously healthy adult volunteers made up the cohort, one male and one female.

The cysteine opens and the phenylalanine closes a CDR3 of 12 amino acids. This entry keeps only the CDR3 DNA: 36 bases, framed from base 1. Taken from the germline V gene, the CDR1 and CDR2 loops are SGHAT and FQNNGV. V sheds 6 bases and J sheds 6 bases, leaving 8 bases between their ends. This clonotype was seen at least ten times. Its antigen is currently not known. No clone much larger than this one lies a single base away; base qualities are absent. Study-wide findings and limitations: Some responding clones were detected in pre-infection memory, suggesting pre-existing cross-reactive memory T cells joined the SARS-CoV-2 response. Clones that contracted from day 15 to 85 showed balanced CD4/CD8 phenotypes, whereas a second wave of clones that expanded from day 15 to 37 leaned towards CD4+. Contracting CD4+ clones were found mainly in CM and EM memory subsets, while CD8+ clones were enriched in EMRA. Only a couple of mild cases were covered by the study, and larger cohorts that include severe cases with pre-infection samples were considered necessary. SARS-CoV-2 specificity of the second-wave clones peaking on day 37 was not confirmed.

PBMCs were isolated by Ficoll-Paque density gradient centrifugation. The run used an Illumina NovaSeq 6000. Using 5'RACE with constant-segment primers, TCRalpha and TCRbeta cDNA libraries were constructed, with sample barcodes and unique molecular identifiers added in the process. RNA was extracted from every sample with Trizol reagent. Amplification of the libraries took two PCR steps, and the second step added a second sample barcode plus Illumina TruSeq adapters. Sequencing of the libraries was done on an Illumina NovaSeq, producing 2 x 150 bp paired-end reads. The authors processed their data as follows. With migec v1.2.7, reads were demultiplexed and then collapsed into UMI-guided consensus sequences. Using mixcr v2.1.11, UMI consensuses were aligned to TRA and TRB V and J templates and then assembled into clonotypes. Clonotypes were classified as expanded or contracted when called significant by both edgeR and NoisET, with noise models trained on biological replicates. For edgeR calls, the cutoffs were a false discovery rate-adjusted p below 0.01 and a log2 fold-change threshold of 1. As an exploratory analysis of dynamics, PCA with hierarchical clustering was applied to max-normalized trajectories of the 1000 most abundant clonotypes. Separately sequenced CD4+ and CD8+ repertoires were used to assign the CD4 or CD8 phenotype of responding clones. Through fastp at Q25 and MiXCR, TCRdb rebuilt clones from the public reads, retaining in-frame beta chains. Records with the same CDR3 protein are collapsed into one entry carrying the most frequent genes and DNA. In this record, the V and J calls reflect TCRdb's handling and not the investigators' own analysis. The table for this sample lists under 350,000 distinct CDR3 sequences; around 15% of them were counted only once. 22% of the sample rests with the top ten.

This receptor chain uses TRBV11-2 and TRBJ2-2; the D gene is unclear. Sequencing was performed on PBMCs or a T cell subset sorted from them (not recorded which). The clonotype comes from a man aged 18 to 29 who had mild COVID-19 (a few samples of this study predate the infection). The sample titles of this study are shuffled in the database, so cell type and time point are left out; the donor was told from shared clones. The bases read TGTGCCAGCAGGCCGCAACCCGGGGAGCTGTTTTTT. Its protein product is CASRPQPGELFF.